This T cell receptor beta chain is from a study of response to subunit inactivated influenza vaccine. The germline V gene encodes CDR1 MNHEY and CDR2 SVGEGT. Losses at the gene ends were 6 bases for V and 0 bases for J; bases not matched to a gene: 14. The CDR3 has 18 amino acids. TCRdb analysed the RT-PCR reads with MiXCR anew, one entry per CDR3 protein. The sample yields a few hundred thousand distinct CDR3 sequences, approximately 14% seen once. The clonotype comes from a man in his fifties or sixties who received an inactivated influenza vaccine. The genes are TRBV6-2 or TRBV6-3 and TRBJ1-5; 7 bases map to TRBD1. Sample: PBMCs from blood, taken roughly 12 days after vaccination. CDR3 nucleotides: TGTGCCAGCAGGACACCCCTAGTCCGGGACAGTAGCAATCAGCCCCAGCATTTT. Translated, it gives CASRTPLVRDSSNQPQHF.